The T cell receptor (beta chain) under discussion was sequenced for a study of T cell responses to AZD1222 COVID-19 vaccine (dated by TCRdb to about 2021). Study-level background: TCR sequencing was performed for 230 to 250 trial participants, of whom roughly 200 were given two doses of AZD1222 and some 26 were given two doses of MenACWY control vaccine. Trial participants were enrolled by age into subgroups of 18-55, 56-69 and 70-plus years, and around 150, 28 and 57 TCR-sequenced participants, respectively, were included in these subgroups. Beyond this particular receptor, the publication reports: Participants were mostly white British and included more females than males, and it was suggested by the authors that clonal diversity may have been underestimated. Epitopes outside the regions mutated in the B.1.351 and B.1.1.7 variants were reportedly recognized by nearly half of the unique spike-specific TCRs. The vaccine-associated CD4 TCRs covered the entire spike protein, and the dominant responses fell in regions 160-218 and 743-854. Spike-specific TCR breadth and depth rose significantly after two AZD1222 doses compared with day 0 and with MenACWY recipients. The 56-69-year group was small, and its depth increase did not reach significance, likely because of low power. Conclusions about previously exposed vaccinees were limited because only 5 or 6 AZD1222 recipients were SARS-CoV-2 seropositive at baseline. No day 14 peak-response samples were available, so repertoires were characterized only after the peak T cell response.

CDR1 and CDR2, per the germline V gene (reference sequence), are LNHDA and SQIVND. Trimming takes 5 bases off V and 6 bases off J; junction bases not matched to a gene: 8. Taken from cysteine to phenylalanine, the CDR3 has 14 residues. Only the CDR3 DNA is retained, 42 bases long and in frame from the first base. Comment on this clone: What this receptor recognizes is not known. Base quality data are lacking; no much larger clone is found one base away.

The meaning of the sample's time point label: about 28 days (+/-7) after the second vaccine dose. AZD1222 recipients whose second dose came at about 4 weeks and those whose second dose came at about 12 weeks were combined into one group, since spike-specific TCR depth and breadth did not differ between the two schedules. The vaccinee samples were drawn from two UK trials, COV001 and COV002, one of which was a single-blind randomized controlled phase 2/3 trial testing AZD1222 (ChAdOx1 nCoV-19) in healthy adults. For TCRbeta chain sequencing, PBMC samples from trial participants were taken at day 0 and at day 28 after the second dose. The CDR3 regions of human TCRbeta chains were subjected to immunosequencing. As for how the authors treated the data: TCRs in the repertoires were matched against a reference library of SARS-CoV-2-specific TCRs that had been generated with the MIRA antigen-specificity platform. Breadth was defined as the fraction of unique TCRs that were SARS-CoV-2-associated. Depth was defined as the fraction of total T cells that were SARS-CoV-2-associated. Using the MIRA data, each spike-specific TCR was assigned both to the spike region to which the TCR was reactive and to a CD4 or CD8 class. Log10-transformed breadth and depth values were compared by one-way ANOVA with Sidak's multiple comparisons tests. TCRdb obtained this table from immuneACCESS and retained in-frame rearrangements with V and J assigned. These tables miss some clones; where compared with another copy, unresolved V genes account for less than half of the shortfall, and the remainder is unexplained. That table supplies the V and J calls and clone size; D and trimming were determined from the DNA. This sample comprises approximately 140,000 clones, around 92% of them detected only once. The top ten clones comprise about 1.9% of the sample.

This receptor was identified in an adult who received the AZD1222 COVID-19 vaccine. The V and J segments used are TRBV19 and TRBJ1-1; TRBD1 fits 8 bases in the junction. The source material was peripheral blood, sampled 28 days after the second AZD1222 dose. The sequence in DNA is TGTGCCAGTAGTCGAAATGGACAGGGTGCTGAAGCTTTCTTT. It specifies CASSRNGQGAEAFF.